This T cell receptor (beta chain) was captured by sequencing in a study of blood T cell repertoires in COVID-19. Study-wide context: COVID-19 samples from acute and convalescent phases originated in the United States, Italy and Spain.

The CDR3 consists of 16 residues. In germline, CDR1 is MGHRA, CDR2 YSYEKL. After removal of 1 base from V and 4 bases from J, the junction contained 5 bases not matched to a gene. The study assigned cohorts using participant-reported clinical history. The method was immunoSEQ multiplex PCR; TCRdb's version includes in-frame clones alone and lacks a portion of them. The data hold approximately 150,000 clones, with about 90% observed a single time. Sequencing was performed on PBMCs or T cells enriched from blood (not recorded which). This chain joins TRBV4-1 and TRBJ2-3, with 10 bases identical to TRBD2. This clonotype was obtained from a human donor with acute COVID-19. The donor label of this sample is uncertain. The CDR3 sequence is CASSQVTTSGADTQYF. As DNA, the CDR3 is TGCGCCAGCAGCCAAGTAACAACTAGCGGGGCAGATACGCAGTATTTT.